These 6 T cell receptor beta chains were all obtained from the same sample, sequenced in a study of vaccination and CD4 T cells after COVID-19. Treatment specified: roughly nine-day PBMC culture with coronavirus spike peptide pools or control peptides (ViraFEST assay). Oncomine TCR Beta short-read sequencing was applied to DNA from cultured CD4+ T cells. TCRdb used MiXCR to reprocess the PCR reads, holding one entry per CDR3 protein. This sample carries around 11,000 distinct CDR3 sequences, approximately 40% of them seen once, and the ten largest clones take 25% to 35%. Their antigens remain unidentified. Sequenced: CD4+ T cells from blood, cultured in vitro. These receptors were obtained from a human donor who had recovered from COVID-19.

The chain recombines TRBV19 with TRBJ1-5, with D possibly TRBD1 on 5 matching bases. Germline assignment: CDR1 LNHDA and CDR2 SQIVND (reference sequence). V lost 4 bases to trimming and J lost 7 bases, with 20 bases between them. The CDR3 is 16 residues long. This CDR3 reads CASSNYPAGRGQPQHF. CDR3 sequence (DNA): TGTGCCAGTAGTAACTACCCGGCAGGGCGAGGCCAGCCCCAGCATTTT. The full variable domain, with the rest looked up from reference TRBV19 and TRBJ1-5, is DGGITQSPKYLFRKEGQNVTLSCEQNLNHDAMYWYRQDPGQGLRLIYYSQIVNDFQKGDIAEGYSVSREKKESFPLTVTSAQKNPTAFYLCASSNYPAGRGQPQHFGDGTRLSIL.

The table lists this clonotype with a count of one. J is TRBJ2-1 and V is TRBV11-1; D ambiguous. The CDR3 consists of 12 residues. Deletions cut 3 bases from V and 8 bases from J, with 8 bases between. Germline CDR1 reads SGHAT; CDR2 reads FQDESV (reference sequence). The CDR3 loop is CASSLTLDEQFF. The CDR3 nucleotides are TGTGCCAGCAGCTTGACGTTGGATGAGCAGTTCTTC.

The chain uses TRBV10-3 and TRBJ1-4; D may be TRBD1 (5 bases). Trimming took 3 bases from V and 7 from J, leaving 12 bases between them. The CDR3 runs to 14 residues. Per the germline V gene, CDR1 is ENHRY and CDR2 is SYGVKD. The CDR3 protein is CAISDSGTPEKLFF. CDR3 in DNA: TGTGCCATCAGTGACTCCGGGACCCCTGAAAAACTGTTTTTT.

This chain joins TRBV12-3 or TRBV12-4 and TRBJ2-1; the match to TRBD2 covers 14 bases. The CDR3 totals 17 residues. Losses at the gene ends were 5 bases for V and 2 bases for J; bases not matched to a gene: 5. This CDR3 reads CASSPPGLAGAYNEQFF. CDR3 DNA sequence: TGTGCCAGCAGTCCCCCGGGACTAGCGGGGGCCTACAATGAGCAGTTCTTC.

The chain recombines TRBV5-1 with TRBJ2-7; weak D call: TRBD1 (5 bases). Germline loops: CDR1 SGHRS, CDR2 YFSETQ. Trimming pared 0 bases from V and 4 bases from J, leaving 11 bases between. This CDR3 has 14 residues. CDR3 residues: CASSLAAGSYEQYF. CDR3 nucleotides: TGCGCCAGCAGCTTGGCGGCAGGGTCATACGAGCAGTACTTC.

This clonotype showed up just a few times. The chain joins TRBV20-1 to TRBJ2-3; D is perhaps TRBD1 or TRBD2 (6 bases each). The CDR3 runs to 14 residues. CDR1 and CDR2 (germline): DFQATT, SNEGSKA (reference sequence). The CDR3 here is CSPTGAPSTDTQYF. DNA for the CDR3: TGCAGCCCGACGGGGGCACCTAGCACAGATACGCAGTATTTT.